The sequence of this TCR beta chain was determined in a study of blood T cell repertoires in COVID-19 (dated by TCRdb to about 2020). Some background on the complete study: Collaborator samples came from the United States, Italy and Spain and covered acute and convalescent phases of COVID-19. The prospective study material was composed of cDNA or gDNA derived from T cells, B-cell-depleted T cells, or PBMCs. Subjects who had been exposed to COVID-19, were actively infected with it, or had recovered from it provided the deeply sampled blood TCRbeta repertoires that made up the dataset. The repertoires were released in a freely available public database meant as a resource for research on the immune response to SARS-CoV-2. The samples were drawn from two sources: the first 160 participants of the ongoing ImmuneRACE study, and over 950 subjects contributed by 6 global collaborators. A de-identified subject ID, COVID-19 status, age in years and sex were almost always included in the sample metadata. HLA class I and class II types, where available, came from metadata supplied by the sample provider rather than from assay-based typing. Overall study outcomes, separate from this receptor: How much clinical and demographic metadata was included differed by source and by participant, and the metadata was provided uncurated.

TCRbeta CDR3 regions were amplified from genomic DNA by means of the immunoSEQ Assay, a bias-controlled multiplex PCR. Per the authors' processing: The number of nucleated cells in each sample was estimated by amplification of reference gene primers within the assay. Sequence reads were collapsed and filtered to measure the absolute abundance of every unique TCRbeta CDR3 rearrangement. Productive Simpson clonality was computed per sample as the square root of Simpson's diversity index over productive rearrangements. Held by TCRdb, this immuneACCESS table contains in-frame sequences only and omits some clones. Under half of the omission traces to an unresolved V gene where checked; the cause of the rest is unknown. For V, J and clone size, that table is used; D and trimming come from the DNA. Recorded for this sample are roughly 200,000 clones; about 76% of them occurred a single time. The top ten clonotypes cover roughly 5.7% of the sample.

About this clone itself: Its antigen has not been determined. One base away there is no much larger clone; base qualities are not given.

For CDR1 and CDR2, the germline V gene lists SGHTA and FQGNSA. Trimming costs V 4 bases and J 2 bases, and their ends lie 21 bases apart. Its CDR3 holds 17 amino acids, cysteine through phenylalanine. The sequence is cut down to CDR3 DNA, 51 bases in frame from base 1. At one collaborating source in Seattle, patients were enrolled during active infection and were followed longitudinally through the course of disease. Collaborating institutions collected whole blood in K2EDTA tubes following their own protocols. For TCRbeta analysis, collaborator samples were shipped as frozen whole blood, as isolated PBMCs, or as DNA extracted from either sample type.

Source material: peripheral blood. This sequence uses TRBV7-2 and TRBJ2-7; the D gene is perhaps TRBD2, on 6 matching bases. The receptor's source is a woman aged 40 to 50 with COVID-19, enrolled during active disease. The DNA sequence reads TGTGCCAGCAGCTCAACATTCCCCGGGACTGGTACCTACGAGCAGTACTTC. This encodes CASSSTFPGTGTYEQYF.